These 29 T cell receptor beta chains were all obtained from the same sample, sequenced in a study of response to subunit inactivated influenza vaccine. TCRdb used MiXCR to reprocess the RT-PCR reads, holding one entry per CDR3 protein. Of around 480,000 distinct CDR3 sequences listed, about 15% are singletons. Sequenced material: CD4+ T cells sorted from PBMCs, taken around 25 months after vaccination. These receptors all come from a man between 45 and 75 years old who received an inactivated influenza vaccine.

The chain recombines TRBV18 with TRBJ2-7; maybe TRBD2 (5 bases). The CDR3 is 15 amino acids. Germline V gives CDR1 KGHSH, CDR2 LQKENI. Trimming took off 1 base at V and 4 bases at J, with 14 bases between the two ends. In DNA, the CDR3 is TGTGCCAGCTCACCACTATCTAGCCTGACATACGAGCAGTACTTC. This gives the protein CASSPLSSLTYEQYF.

V is TRBV9 and J is TRBJ2-1; D might be TRBD2 (6 bases). The CDR3 is made up of 19 amino acids. Germline V gene data show CDR1 as SGDLS and CDR2 as YYNGEE. Between the trimmed V and J ends, which lost 4 bases and 0 bases, there was a span of 23 bases. The CDR3 is CASSLGTLGGLSSYNEQFF. The CDR3 DNA follows: TGTGCCAGCAGCTTAGGGACTCTGGGAGGTCTCAGCTCCTACAATGAGCAGTTCTTC.

This clonotype was counted a few times. The rearrangement joins TRBV4-2 to TRBJ1-5; 7 bases map to TRBD1. V dropped 3 bases and J dropped 5; count of bases not matched to a gene: 10. Germline V gene data show CDR1 as LGHNA and CDR2 as YNFKEQ. This CDR3 is 16 amino acids long. This chain's CDR3 is CASSQGSQGTYQPQHF. The CDR3 nucleotides are TGTGCCAGCAGCCAGGGATCACAGGGGACCTATCAGCCCCAGCATTTT.

J is TRBJ1-3 and V is TRBV7-9; D is unclear. In germline, CDR1 is SEHNR, CDR2 FQNEAQ (reference sequence). This CDR3 spans 14 amino acids. Deletions cut 3 bases from V and 4 bases from J, with 10 bases between. CDR3 in DNA: TGTGCCAGCAGCTTTGGTTCCGGGGGAAACACCATATATTTT. Protein product: CASSFGSGGNTIYF.

In this sample, this clonotype turned up a few times. The chain uses TRBV5-1 and TRBJ2-1; the match to TRBD2 covers 9 bases. V was pared by 2 bases and J by 4 bases, with 4 bases of the junction left unmatched. CDR1 is SGHRS and CDR2 is YFSETQ in the germline V gene. The CDR3 sequence is 15 residues long. DNA of the CDR3: TGCGCCAGCAGCTTCGAAGCGGGGGGATACAATGAGCAGTTCTTC. Translation: CASSFEAGGYNEQFF.

This clonotype was counted only a few times. The V gene is TRBV20-1, the J gene TRBJ1-5; TRBD1 matches 10 bases. Germline V gene lookup returns CDR1 DFQATT and CDR2 SNEGSKA (reference sequence). This CDR3 spans 15 amino acids. Trimming cost V 6 bases and J 2 bases; bases outside gene matches: 7. CDR3 in DNA: TGCAGTGCAAGACAGGGGGCATTTGGCAATCAGCCCCAGCATTTT. Translating it yields CSARQGAFGNQPQHF.

This sequence joins TRBV10-3 and TRBJ1-3; 12 positions match TRBD1. V shed 11 bases, J shed 0 bases, and the junction held 11 bases outside the gene matches. Looked up from germline, CDR1 is ENHRY and CDR2 is SYGVKD. This CDR3 spans 17 amino acids. CDR3 in amino acids: CAPPGQGAPSSGNTIYF. The CDR3 DNA reads TGTGCCCCTCCGGGACAGGGGGCACCTTCCTCTGGAAACACCATATATTTT.

The table lists this clonotype with a few counts. The chain carries TRBV6-1 and TRBJ1-4; D possibly corresponds to TRBD1 (5 bases). This CDR3 contains 15 residues. Trimming removed 1 base from V and 7 bases from J, with 13 bases in between. The germline CDR1 and CDR2 sequences are MNHNS and SASEGT. Written as DNA, the CDR3 is TGTGCCAGCAGTGAAGTGCCTGCCGGGGGTGAAAAACTGTTTTTT. Its protein product is CASSEVPAGGEKLFF.

This clonotype was counted only a few times. V gene TRBV2 combines with J gene TRBJ2-1; D possibly corresponds to TRBD1 (5 bases). CDR1 is SNHLY and CDR2 is FYNNEI in the germline V gene. The CDR3 length is 15 residues. V gave up 7 bases and J gave up 2 bases, with 15 bases separating them. CDR3 sequence: CASKRQGPPYNEQFF. The CDR3 bases are TGTGCCAGCAAACGGCAGGGCCCACCCTACAATGAGCAGTTCTTC.

The chain links TRBV14 to TRBJ2-7, with D tentatively TRBD2 (5 bases). The germline CDR1 and CDR2 sequences are SGHDN and FVKESK. Between the trimmed V and J ends, which lost 4 bases and 0 bases, there was a span of 16 bases. The CDR3 is made up of 16 amino acids. The CDR3 nucleotides are TGTGCCAGCAGCCCACTTCAGCGGCACACCTCCTACGAGCAGTACTTC. Its translation is CASSPLQRHTSYEQYF.

This clonotype has more than one count but fewer than ten. V and J are TRBV2 and TRBJ2-4; D gene uncertain. CDR1 and CDR2 from the germline V gene are SNHLY and FYNNEI. This CDR3 is 16 amino acids long. Trimming removed 6 bases at V and 0 bases at J, with 15 bases between. The CDR3 loop reads CASRGHETLAKNIQYF. The CDR3 region has the DNA TGTGCCAGCAGAGGTCACGAAACCTTAGCCAAAAACATTCAGTACTTC.

This clonotype turned up a few times. The V and J genes are TRBV12-3 or TRBV12-4 and TRBJ1-1; no definite D call. Trimming stripped 1 base from V and 3 bases from J, with 6 bases between. This CDR3 comprises 13 residues. CDR3 nucleotides: TGTGCCAGCAGTTTAGAGGCGGACACTGAAGCTTTCTTT. Its translation: CASSLEADTEAFF.

The chain uses TRBV5-8 and TRBJ2-7; 7 bases line up with TRBD1. The germline CDR1 and CDR2 sequences are SGHTS and YDEGEE. This CDR3 contains 13 residues. Trimming removed 4 bases from V and 2 bases from J; junction bases left unmatched: 3. The CDR3 DNA reads TGTGCCAGCAGCAAAGGACAGGCCTACGAGCAGTACTTC. Translation: CASSKGQAYEQYF.

This clonotype appeared many times. The rearrangement uses TRBV5-1 and TRBJ1-1; 8 positions agree with TRBD1. CDR3 size: 15 residues. Germline V lookup: CDR1 SGHRS, CDR2 YFSETQ. The ends lost 3 bases at V and 3 bases at J; junction bases unmatched: 7. The CDR3 sequence: CASSWTGPGDTEAFF. Written as DNA, the CDR3 is TGCGCCAGCAGCTGGACAGGGCCCGGCGACACTGAAGCTTTCTTT.

The rearrangement joins TRBV20-1 to TRBJ1-5; D unresolved. Looked up from germline, CDR1 is DFQATT and CDR2 is SNEGSKA (reference sequence). Trimming cost V 2 bases and J 5 bases, with 13 bases left between them. The CDR3 sequence is 14 residues long. CDR3 sequence: CSARRAGSYQPQHF. The CDR3, as DNA: TGCAGTGCTAGACGCGCAGGTTCTTATCAGCCCCAGCATTTT.

A note on this clonotype: One end of the junction is discordant with germline, which a read error may explain. The chain has TRBV20-1 and TRBJ1-5; D perhaps matches TRBD1 (6 bases). CDR1 is DFQATT, CDR2 SNEGSKA, per germline (reference sequence). The CDR3 totals 14 residues. The CDR3 protein is CSARVGASNQSQHF. The CDR3 nucleotides read TGCAGTGCTAGAGTGGGGGCCTCGAATCAGTCCCAGCATTTT.

In this sample, this clonotype turned up a few times. This chain joins TRBV7-2 and TRBJ2-1, with TRBD1 identical over 10 bases. Germline V lookup: CDR1 SGHTA, CDR2 FQGNSA. Unmatched junction bases numbered 11, after V lost 0 bases and J lost 9 bases. This CDR3 has 17 residues. The CDR3 DNA reads TGTGCCAGCAGCTTAGCGCTGGGACAGGGGCCCCCCGGTGAGCAGTTCTTC. It encodes CASSLALGQGPPGEQFF.

The chain carries TRBV5-1 and TRBJ2-3; D call uncertain. The CDR3 totals 12 residues. Germline lookup yields CDR1 SGHRS and CDR2 YFSETQ. Trimming pared 5 bases from V and 9 bases from J, leaving 13 bases between. The CDR3 loop is CASRSAAGTQYF. The CDR3 nucleotides are TGCGCCAGCAGGTCCGCCGCAGGCACGCAGTATTTT. Drawing the rest from reference TRBV5-1 and TRBJ2-3, the complete variable domain is KAGVTQTPRYLIKTRGQQVTLSCSPISGHRSVSWYQQTPGQGLQFLFEYFSETQRNKGNFPGRFSGRQFSNSRSEMNVSTLELGDSALYLCASRSAAGTQYFGPGTRLTVL.

The chain combines TRBV12-3 or TRBV12-4 with TRBJ2-5; D is uncertain. V was clipped by 5 bases and J by 0 bases, with 16 bases between them. The CDR3 totals 16 residues. This CDR3 is CASSIRHGWYQETQYF. CDR3 in DNA: TGTGCCAGCAGTATACGACACGGATGGTACCAAGAGACCCAGTACTTC.

In this sample, this clonotype turned up a few times. The chain couples TRBV12-3 or TRBV12-4 to TRBJ1-2; D unclear. V lost 4 bases, J lost 4 bases, and 13 bases lay in between. The CDR3 loop spans 14 amino acids. The CDR3 loop is CASSSTSGSYGYTF. CDR3 in DNA: TGTGCCAGCAGTTCCACGTCTGGGAGCTATGGCTACACCTTC.

The V gene is TRBV12-3 or TRBV12-4, the J gene TRBJ1-4, with 8 bases fitting TRBD1. The V and J ends lost 6 bases and 10 bases, in that order; junction bases with no gene match: 10. There are 14 residues in the CDR3. CDR3 sequence reads: CASSPGTGYGKLFF. In nucleotides, the CDR3 is TGTGCCAGCAGCCCCGGGACAGGATACGGAAAACTGTTTTTT.

In this sample, this clonotype turned up a few times. The chain employs TRBV20-1 and TRBJ2-5; D gene ambiguous. The CDR3 is 13 residues long. The germline V gene encodes CDR1 DFQATT and CDR2 SNEGSKA (reference sequence). V lost 3 bases and J 2 bases, leaving 10 bases between the germline ends. Written as DNA, the CDR3 is TGCAGTGCTAGTGTGGCAGCACAAGAGACCCAGTACTTC. It is translated as CSASVAAQETQYF.

The CDR3 reads CASSFQWRDRTYEQYF. The CDR3 DNA reads as TGTGCCAGCAGTTTTCAATGGCGGGATCGGACCTACGAGCAGTACTTC. The chain combines TRBV28 with TRBJ2-7; maybe TRBD2 (6 bases). The V and J ends lost 3 bases and 2 bases respectively, with 17 bases between them. CDR3 length: 16 amino acids. The germline V gene encodes CDR1 MDHEN and CDR2 SYDVKM.

The chain employs TRBV6-1 and TRBJ2-7; 8 bases agree with TRBD1. Germline assignment: CDR1 MNHNS and CDR2 SASEGT. The CDR3 totals 14 residues. The trim removed 5 bases at V and 4 bases at J, leaving 7 bases unmatched. The CDR3 spells CASSRQGLGYEQYF. The CDR3 region has the DNA TGTGCCAGCAGTAGACAGGGGCTGGGATACGAGCAGTACTTC.

This clonotype appeared many times. The rearrangement links TRBV12-3 or TRBV12-4 to TRBJ2-1; TRBD2 agrees at 8 bases. V lost 3 bases to trimming and J lost 6 bases; unmatched junction nucleotides: 16. CDR3 size: 18 residues. The CDR3 nucleotides read TGTGCCAGCAGTTTGCCTTTCGGGGAGCGGGGGATTACCAATGAGCAGTTCTTC. Protein product: CASSLPFGERGITNEQFF.

The sample holds a few counts of this clonotype. The chain joins TRBV7-8 to TRBJ2-3; 7 bases map to TRBD2. Trimming removed 0 bases from V and 0 bases from J; junction bases left unmatched: 6. This CDR3 comprises 17 residues. Germline V gives CDR1 SGHVS, CDR2 FQNEAQ. CDR3 nucleotide sequence: TGTGCCAGCAGCTTAGCGGGACTAACACTGAGCACAGATACGCAGTATTTT. Amino acids: CASSLAGLTLSTDTQYF.

The rearrangement joins TRBV4-3 to TRBJ2-1, with D possibly being TRBD1 (6 bases). Germline CDR1 LGHNA, CDR2 YSLEER. The V end was cut by 7 bases, the J end by 10 bases, with 11 bases between. The CDR3 sequence is 11 residues long. CDR3 sequence: CASNAGTEQFF. DNA of the CDR3: TGCGCCAGCAACGCCGGGACAGAGCAGTTCTTC.

This clonotype was seen ten or more times. This chain links TRBV4-3 with TRBJ1-1, with D tentatively TRBD1 (6 bases). This CDR3 is 13 amino acids long. Deletions cut 6 bases from V and 3 bases from J, with 11 bases between. CDR1 is LGHNA and CDR2 is YSLEER in the germline V gene. The CDR3 DNA is TGCGCCAGCAGGGGGGCACACGACACTGAAGCTTTCTTT. Its translation is CASRGAHDTEAFF.

In its sample, this clonotype was seen a few times. CDR3 residues: CASSWGTAPNQPQHF. CDR3 nucleotide sequence: TGTGCCAGCAGTTGGGGGACAGCGCCTAATCAGCCCCAGCATTTT. The V and J genes are TRBV9 and TRBJ1-5; 7 positions agree with TRBD1. The V gene end was trimmed by 5 bases and the J gene end by 4 bases; junction bases not matched to a gene: 9. The CDR3 runs to 15 residues. Germline assignment: CDR1 SGDLS and CDR2 YYNGEE.